Below, 3 T cell receptor beta chains from the same sample are listed, as sequenced in a study of blood T cell repertoires in COVID-19. Method: immunoSEQ multiplex PCR; TCRdb's copy keeps in-frame clones and lacks some. The table records around 63,000 clones, around 91% of them present only once. Sequenced input: peripheral blood. Source of these receptors: a woman aged 55-69 years with COVID-19, enrolled during active disease.

The chain combines TRBV28 with TRBJ2-3; 9 bases map to TRBD1. The CDR3 consists of 15 residues. V shed 6 bases and J 4 bases; nucleotides not matched to a gene: 8. Germline V gene lookup returns CDR1 MDHEN and CDR2 SYDVKM. The CDR3 reads CASRPNRGRSDTQYF. As DNA, the CDR3 is TGTGCCAGCAGGCCTAACAGGGGGCGGTCAGATACGCAGTATTTT.

This clone was seen a single time. V gene TRBV30 combines with J gene TRBJ2-7, with TRBD1 as a possible D gene (6 bases). This CDR3 spans 13 amino acids. V lost 7 bases to trimming and J lost 3 bases, with 16 bases between them. Looked up from germline, CDR1 is GTSNPN and CDR2 is SVGIG (reference sequence). The CDR3 DNA reads TGTGCCTTAACCGGGACAATATACTACGAGCAGTACTTC. Protein sequence: CALTGTIYYEQYF.

This clone was counted a single time. This chain joins TRBV7-9 and TRBJ2-7; possible D gene TRBD2, 6 bases. The germline gives CDR1 SEHNR, CDR2 FQNEAQ (reference sequence). The V gene lost 0 bases and the J gene lost 3 bases, with 15 bases spanning the gap. This CDR3 comprises 16 residues. The CDR3 reads CASSLASGNNYYEQYF. The CDR3 bases are TGTGCCAGCAGCTTAGCTAGCGGAAACAACTACTACGAGCAGTACTTC. The full variable domain, its missing parts supplied by reference TRBV7-9 and TRBJ2-7, is DTGVSQNPRHKITKRGQNVTFRCDPISEHNRLYWYRQTLGQGPEFLTYFQNEAQLEKSRLLSDRFSAERPKGSFSTLEIQRTEQGDSAMYLCASSLASGNNYYEQYFGPGTRLTVT.